This T cell receptor (beta chain) was identified in a study of T cells in localized non-small cell lung cancer. The V segment lost 3 bases and the J segment 7 bases; nucleotides outside the gene matches: 9. The CDR3 contains 16 residues. Germline CDR1 and CDR2: SGHAT and FQNNGV. TCRdb's table, derived via immunoSEQ multiplex PCR, lists solely in-frame clones and lacks some. The top ten hold roughly 3% of the sample, which has about 78,000 clones, approximately 84% seen once. The TCR was taken from a man between 40 and 70 years old with stage I lung adenocarcinoma. The sample was peripheral blood, taken before any cancer treatment. The chain recombines TRBV11-2 with TRBJ2-3; 11 nucleotides agree with TRBD1. CDR3 sequence: CASSFQGTGGFNTQYF. In DNA, the CDR3 is TGTGCCAGCAGCTTTCAGGGGACAGGGGGGTTCAATACGCAGTATTTT.